This TCR beta chain was captured in a study of early T cells in non-severe SARS-CoV-2 infection. Study information: The input, bulk RNA from unsorted whole blood, was sequenced, and chains were unpaired.

The CDR3 contains 15 residues. The V end was cut by 0 bases, the J end by 12 bases, with 18 bases between. Study-wide results and caveats: Reliance on VDJdb matching favored anti-spike CD8 responses; private and CD4 specificities were missed.

Unique molecular identifiers were attached to individual cDNA molecules. TCRdb passed the 5' RACE reads through MiXCR, listing each CDR3 protein once. The sample has about 81,000 distinct CDR3 sequences, 5.5% to 7.5% seen once. A note on this clonotype: What it recognizes is unknown.

The genes are TRBV23-1 and TRBJ2-4, with D perhaps TRBD1 or TRBD2 (5 bases each). TRBV23-1 counts as an open reading frame of uncertain function. The TCR was taken from an adult who was a healthcare worker with PCR-confirmed SARS-CoV-2 infection or an uninfected control (not recorded which). Sequencing input: whole blood. Written as DNA, the CDR3 is TGCGCCAGCAGTCAATCGTGGCACCCGTTCGGGGCTCAGTACTTC. Amino acids: CASSQSWHPFGAQYF.